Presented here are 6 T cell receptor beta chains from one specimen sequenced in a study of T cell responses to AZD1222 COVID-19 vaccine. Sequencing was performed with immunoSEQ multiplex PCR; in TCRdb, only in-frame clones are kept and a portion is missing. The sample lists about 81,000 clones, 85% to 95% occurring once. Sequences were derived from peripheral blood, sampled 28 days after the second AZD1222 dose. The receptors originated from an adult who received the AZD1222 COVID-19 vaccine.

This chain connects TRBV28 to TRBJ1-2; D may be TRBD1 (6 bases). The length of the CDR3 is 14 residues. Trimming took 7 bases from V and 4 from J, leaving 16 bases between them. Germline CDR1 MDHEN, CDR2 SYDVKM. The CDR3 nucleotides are TGTGCCAGCATAGGGGGGATATCAGTCTATGGCTACACCTTC. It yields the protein CASIGGISVYGYTF.

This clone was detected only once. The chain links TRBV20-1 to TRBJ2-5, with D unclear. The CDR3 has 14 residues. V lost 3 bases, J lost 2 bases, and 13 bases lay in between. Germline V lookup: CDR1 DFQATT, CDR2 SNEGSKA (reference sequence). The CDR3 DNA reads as TGCAGTGCTAGTTGGCTAGAAGTTCAAGAGACCCAGTACTTC. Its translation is CSASWLEVQETQYF.

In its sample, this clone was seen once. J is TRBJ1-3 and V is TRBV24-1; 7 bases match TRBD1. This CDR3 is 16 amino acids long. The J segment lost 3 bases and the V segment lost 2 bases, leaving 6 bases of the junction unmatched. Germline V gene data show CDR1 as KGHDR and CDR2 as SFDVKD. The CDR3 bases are TGTGCCACCAGTGATTCCGGGACAGACTTTGGAAACACCATATATTTT. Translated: CATSDSGTDFGNTIYF.

CDR3 region: CASSLRRGREDTDTQYF. The CDR3 bases are TGTGCCAGCAGCTTAAGGCGAGGGCGGGAGGACACAGATACGCAGTATTTT. The rearrangement links TRBV7-2 to TRBJ2-3; TRBD2 matches at 8 bases. V gave up 2 bases and J gave up 2 bases; unmatched junction bases: 9. The germline V gene encodes CDR1 SGHTA and CDR2 FQGNSA. The CDR3 consists of 17 residues. The full variable domain, its missing parts supplied by reference TRBV7-2 and TRBJ2-3, is GAGVSQSPSNKVTEKGKDVELRCDPISGHTALYWYRQSLGQGLEFLIYFQGNSAPDKSGLPSDRFSAERTGGSVSTLTIQRTQQEDSAVYLCASSLRRGREDTDTQYFGPGTRLTVL.

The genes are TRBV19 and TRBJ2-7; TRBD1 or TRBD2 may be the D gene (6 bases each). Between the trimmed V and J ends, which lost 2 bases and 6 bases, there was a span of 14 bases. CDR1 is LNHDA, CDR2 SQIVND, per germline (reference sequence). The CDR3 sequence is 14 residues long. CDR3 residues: CASSIQGIGGEQYF. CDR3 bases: TGTGCCAGTAGTATACAGGGGATCGGGGGCGAGCAGTACTTC.

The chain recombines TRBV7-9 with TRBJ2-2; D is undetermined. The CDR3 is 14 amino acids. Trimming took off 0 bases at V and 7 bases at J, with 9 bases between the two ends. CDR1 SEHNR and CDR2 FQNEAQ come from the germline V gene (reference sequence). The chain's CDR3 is CASSLARSIGELFF. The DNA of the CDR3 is TGTGCCAGCAGCTTAGCGCGTAGCATCGGGGAGCTGTTTTTT.